This entry lists 6 T cell receptor beta chains sequenced from one sample in a study of blood T cell repertoires in COVID-19. The protocol was immunoSEQ multiplex PCR, while the TCRdb copy is restricted to in-frame clones and leaves out a portion. The data contain some 67,000 clones, approximately 88% of them singletons. Specimen: peripheral blood. These receptors came from a woman aged 80 or older with acute or convalescent COVID-19.

This chain connects TRBV4-2 to TRBJ2-5; 9 nucleotides align to TRBD1. The CDR3 is 14 amino acids. Germline CDR1 reads LGHNA; CDR2 reads YNFKEQ. J gave up 5 bases and V 1 base, and 2 bases lay outside the gene matches. CDR3 sequence: CASSQGQGGETQYF. DNA of the CDR3: TGTGCCAGCAGCCAAGGACAGGGGGGGGAGACCCAGTACTTC.

This clone turned up a few times. The CDR3 DNA sequence: TGTGCCAGCAGTTCCGACAGGAATAGCAATCAGCCCCAGCATTTT. Protein: CASSSDRNSNQPQHF. The J gene is TRBJ1-5, the V gene TRBV6-5, with D possibly TRBD1 on 6 matching bases. The CDR3 sequence is 15 residues long. The germline CDR1 and CDR2 sequences are MNHEY and SVGAGI. Trimming left V 4 bases short and J 0 bases short, with 10 bases between.

V gene TRBV29-1 combines with J gene TRBJ2-1; 7 nucleotides match TRBD2. Per the germline V gene, CDR1 is SQVTM and CDR2 is ANQGSEA. V lost 5 bases, J lost 7 bases, and 14 bases stayed unmatched. The CDR3 is 15 residues long. The CDR3 DNA follows: TGCAGCGTTAGGGGTACTCTAGCGGCAGAGAATGAGCAGTTCTTC. It codes for CSVRGTLAAENEQFF.

The chain joins TRBV7-8 to TRBJ2-2; D possibly corresponds to TRBD1 (5 bases). This CDR3 comprises 16 residues. CDR1 and CDR2 from the germline V gene are SGHVS and FQNEAQ. The ends were cut back, 4 bases at V and 3 bases at J, with 15 bases in the middle. The CDR3 bases are TGTGCCAGCAGCTCGCGAGACAGCATTTACACCGGGGAGCTGTTTTTT. Residues: CASSSRDSIYTGELFF. The full variable domain, in which reference TRBV7-8 and TRBJ2-2 provide the parts outside the CDR3, is GAGVSQSPRYKVAKRGQDVALRCDPISGHVSLFWYQQALGQGPEFLTYFQNEAQLDKSGLPSDRFFAERPEGSVSTLKIQRTQQEDSAVYLCASSSRDSIYTGELFFGEGSRLTVL.

This clone is a singleton in its sample. The DNA is left out, because the CDR3 cannot be placed on it with certainty; the CDR3 is given as TCRdb lists it. The rearrangement joins TRBV5-1 to TRBJ1-2. The V gene's germline CDR1 is SGHRS and CDR2 YFSETQ. The CDR3 has 14 residues if both end residues are counted. The CDR3 is CASSSSGGNYGYTF.

The table lists this clone with a few counts. The gene calls are TRBV5-4 and TRBJ1-1; 7 positions agree with TRBD1. The CDR3 contains 13 residues. J gave up 10 bases and V 4 bases, and 10 bases lay outside the gene matches. Germline V lookup: CDR1 SGHNT, CDR2 YYREEE (reference sequence). The CDR3 DNA is TGTGCCAGCAGCCGAACTACAGGGGAGCGAGCTTTCTTT. Translation gives CASSRTTGERAFF.